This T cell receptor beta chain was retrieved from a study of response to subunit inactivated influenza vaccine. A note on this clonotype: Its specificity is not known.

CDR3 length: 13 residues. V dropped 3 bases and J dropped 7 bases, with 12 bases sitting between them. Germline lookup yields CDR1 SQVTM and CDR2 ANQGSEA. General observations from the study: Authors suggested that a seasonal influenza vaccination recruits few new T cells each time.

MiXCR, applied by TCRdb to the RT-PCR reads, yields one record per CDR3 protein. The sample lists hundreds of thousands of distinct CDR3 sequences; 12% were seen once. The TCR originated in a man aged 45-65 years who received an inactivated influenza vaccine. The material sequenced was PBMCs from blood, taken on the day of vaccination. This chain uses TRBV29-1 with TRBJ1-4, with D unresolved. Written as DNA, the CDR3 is TGCAGCGTTGATGGAGGAGTCGGTGAAAAACTGTTTTTT. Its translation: CSVDGGVGEKLFF.